This T cell receptor (beta chain) was identified in a study of blood T cell repertoires in COVID-19. Measured with immunoSEQ multiplex PCR; TCRdb has only the in-frame clones, and not every one. There are roughly 16,000 clones in the sample; 75% to 90% occur only once, and roughly 37% lies in the top ten. This CDR3 spans 13 amino acids. The germline V gene encodes CDR1 MNHEY and CDR2 SVGAGI. V was shortened by 7 bases and J by 5 bases, with 11 bases between the two germline ends. V and J are TRBV6-5 and TRBJ1-4; D not resolved. Source material: peripheral blood. The TCR sequence derives from a man in his 70s in a cohort sampled during active COVID-19. In nucleotides, the CDR3 is TGTGCCAGCATGGTGAGCCGAAATGAAAAACTGTTTTTT. This gives the protein CASMVSRNEKLFF.